A few counts support the clone carrying this T cell receptor (beta chain). From germline, CDR1 is SGHDT and CDR2 YYEEEE. V was shortened by 2 bases and J by 7 bases, with 18 bases between the two germline ends. CDR3 size: 16 residues. This table comes from immunoSEQ multiplex PCR, and its TCRdb copy is limited to in-frame clones, with some not included. In the table there are more than 50,000 clones, 57% of which are singletons. The sample is drawn from a study of cytotoxic CD8 clonotypes in ibrutinib-treated CLL. For the study at large: The authors obtained response samples at a median of around 12 months of treatment, range 6 to 36.

The sequenced sample was PBMCs, obtained after 12 months of ibrutinib treatment. The chain carries TRBV5-6 and TRBJ2-2; TRBD2 is a possible D gene (7 bases). This receptor was identified in a human donor with chronic lymphocytic leukemia. CDR3 coding DNA: TGTGCCAGCAGCTTTCAGCCCGGGGGGCCCGGCGGGGAGCTGTTTTTT. Translated, it gives CASSFQPGGPGGELFF. The full variable domain, rest sourced from reference TRBV5-6 and TRBJ2-2, is DAGVTQSPTHLIKTRGQQVTLRCSPKSGHDTVSWYQQALGQGPQFIFQYYEEEERQRGNFPDRFSGHQFPNYSSELNVNALLLGDSALYLCASSFQPGGPGGELFFGEGSRLTVL.